This TCR beta chain stems from a study of blood T cell repertoires in COVID-19. Unmatched junction bases numbered 9, after V lost 4 bases and J lost 10 bases. This CDR3 comprises 15 residues. CDR1 MNHEY and CDR2 SMNVEV come from the germline V gene (reference sequence). Profiling relied on immunoSEQ multiplex PCR, and the TCRdb table lists in-frame clones only, not all of them. The repertoire holds a few hundred thousand clones, with approximately 80% as singletons. Material for sequencing was peripheral blood. This receptor was obtained from a man older than 75 with acute or convalescent COVID-19. The V gene is TRBV27, the J gene TRBJ1-4; 10 nucleotides line up with TRBD1. The CDR3 DNA is TGTGCCAGCAGTTCCCTAGGGACAGGGGAGGGAAAACTGTTTTTT. Translation: CASSSLGTGEGKLFF.